This T cell receptor (beta chain) was sequenced during a study of neoadjuvant anti-PD-1 for oral cavity cancer (dated by TCRdb to 2020 to 2022). Background for the entire study: Three to four biweekly doses of nivolumab at 3 mg/kg were mostly administered to patients before curative-intent surgical resection. A fourth nivolumab dose was given around day 43 to patients without progression, and definitive surgical resection was performed in those patients on days 50-56. There were roughly 11 patients in the parent correlative cohort, and the response rate was about 36%. Responders were defined as patients with complete response, partial response or stable disease by RECIST 1.1; non-responders were defined as patients with progression.

Measured from the cysteine to the phenylalanine, the CDR3 is 16 residues long. Of the read, only the CDR3 DNA is kept; its 48 bases are in frame from base 1. The germline V end is reduced by 1 base and the J end by 4 bases; junction bases left unmatched: 1. CDR1 MGHRA and CDR2 YSYEKL were looked up in the germline V gene. Tumor libraries used mostly 4.8 ug of input genomic DNA for survey sequencing, with two replicates per sample. TCRbeta libraries were prepared with the immunoSEQ hsTCRbeta kit according to the manufacturer's instructions. The finished libraries were brought together in one pool at roughly 2.7 nM, which was then read using an Illumina NovaSeq 6000 S4 flow cell. In the paper's pipeline: Raw data preprocessing and quality control were performed with the immunoSEQ Analyzer. The analysis was restricted to productive rearrangements, with each unique CDR3 amino acid sequence defining a clonotype. Repertoire clonality was estimated as the Gini-Simpson index, which was calculated using the R package tcR. Gini indices were compared with Student's t test, and associations with tumor size change were assessed by Pearson correlation. This is the immuneACCESS table as TCRdb keeps it, with only in-frame sequences that have V and J called. A part of the clones is gone; compared with another copy, unresolved V genes explain less than half, and the rest is unexplained. The V and J calls and the clone size are those of that table, but D and trimming were determined from the DNA. Here the sample has roughly 20,000 clones; 40% to 50% occur a single time. Roughly 37% of the sample goes to the ten largest clones.

Summary of the overall study and its limitations: Greater tumor shrinkage was correlated with larger post-treatment sizes of preexisting intratumoral clones, suggesting that expansion of preexisting clones contributed to response. Only three patients per response group were included in the TCR analyses, and larger cohorts for validation were called for by the authors. Higher pretreatment blood TCRbeta clonality and lower post-treatment tumor TCRbeta clonality were correlated with higher pretreatment blood Treg/Th17 ratios.

This sample's time point label indicates: after neoadjuvant nivolumab, at surgical resection. Patients had been newly diagnosed with stage II-IVA oral cavity squamous cell carcinoma, and no prior systemic or radiation treatment had been given to the patients. Everyone in the cohort had locally advanced, HPV-negative oral cavity squamous cell carcinoma. The samples were drawn from a longitudinal correlative study tied to a single-arm phase II trial testing neoadjuvant nivolumab in oral cavity squamous cell carcinoma. Subject-matched pre- and post-treatment PBMCs and tumors from three responders and three non-responders were subjected to genomic DNA-based TCRbeta sequencing. Genomic DNA was isolated from tumor tissue using the Maxwell RSC DNA from Tissue kit. There are a few counts of this clone. The clone's antigen remains unknown. Per-nucleotide qualities are absent, and no much larger clonotype sits a single base away.

Sequenced material: tumor tissue, taken after nivolumab (anti-PD-1) treatment. This TCR derives from a person between 40 and 85 years old with oral cavity squamous cell carcinoma. The chain is made from TRBV4-1 and TRBJ2-2, with 12 junctional bases fitting TRBD1. The CDR3 corresponds to CASSQGDRGLTGELFF. Here is the DNA: TGCGCCAGCAGCCAAGGGGACAGGGGGCTCACCGGGGAGCTGTTTTTT.